This TCR beta chain was profiled in a study of STAT3 mutations in large granular lymphocyte leukemia. In the study overall: Roughly half of the longitudinally sequenced T-LGLL patients carried detectable canonical activating STAT3 mutations. Immunosuppressive therapy was given to more than half of T-LGLL patients. Findings of the study overall: Every T-cell large granular lymphocyte leukemia patient had at least one immunodominant TCR beta clonotype. Some patients had dominant TCR clones larger than their STAT3 mutant burden.

In the case of this clone: Antigen unknown.

Assay: immunoSEQ multiplex PCR; the TCRdb copy retains only in-frame clones and omits some. The sample records nearly 25,000 clones, about 95% being singletons. The V end lost 6 bases, the J end lost 6 bases, and 16 bases lay between the germline ends. The CDR3 has 14 amino acids. Germline V gene lookup returns CDR1 SGDLS and CDR2 YYNGEE. Input material: peripheral blood mononuclear cells. The rearrangement joins TRBV9 to TRBJ1-5, with D maybe TRBD1 (5 bases). The clonotype comes from a middle-aged man with T-cell large granular lymphocyte leukemia. Some clones in this sample may be carry-over from other donors' samples. As DNA, the CDR3 is TGTGCCAGCAATGGAGACGGGGGGAGTCAGCCCCAGCATTTT. Encoded protein: CASNGDGGSQPQHF.